Listed below are T cell receptor beta chains from one sample, sequenced in a study of T cells after yellow fever vaccination. TCRdb passed the 5' RACE reads through MiXCR, listing each CDR3 protein once. The sample holds 60,000 to 95,000 distinct CDR3 sequences, approximately 7.3% seen once. Specimen: CD8+ T cells sorted from PBMCs, collected more than 8 days after the first yellow fever vaccination. These receptors were collected from a man younger than 35 who received the YFV17D yellow fever vaccine. The CDR3 runs from the conserved cysteine through the conserved F or W. D genes are given only for firm matches. The listing skips clone size in some rows; elsewhere it reads once, few, many or a size class.

V	D	size	J	DNA	CDR3
TRBV29-1	NA	many	TRBJ2-5	TGCAGCGTGGCTGACTTGGGGGAGACCCAGTACTTC	CSVADLGETQYF
TRBV5-1	NA	NA	TRBJ2-7	TGCGCCAGCAGCTTGGCGGGACTGCAGTACGGGCAGTACTTC	CASSLAGLQYGQYF
TRBV25-1	TRBD1	NA	TRBJ1-2	TGTGCCAGCAGTGAGACCAGGGGGACGCCCAGGTATGGCTACACCTTC	CASSETRGTPRYGYTF
TRBV7-6	NA	many	TRBJ1-2	TGTGCCAGCAGCCAGAACCCTACAGGGTGGGCCGGCTACACCTTC	CASSQNPTGWAGYTF
TRBV6-2/TRBV6-3	TRBD1	NA	TRBJ2-2	TGTGCCAGCAGCCGAATCAGGGGGCAAGACACCGGGGAGCTGTTTTTT	CASSRIRGQDTGELFF
TRBV5-6	NA	NA	TRBJ2-1	TGTGCCAGCAGCTTGGGACTGTTCTCCTACAATGAGCAGTTCTTC	CASSLGLFSYNEQFF
TRBV6-2/TRBV6-3	NA	NA	TRBJ1-2	TGTGCCAGCAGTCCACCCGGGGATTCTAAATATGGCTACACCTTC	CASSPPGDSKYGYTF
TRBV7-2	NA	many	TRBJ2-7	TGTGCCAGCAGCTTCAATGCTGGCGAGCAGTACTTC	CASSFNAGEQYF
TRBV27	TRBD1	few	TRBJ2-1	TGTGCCAGCAGCAAAAGCCCGACAGGGGGCAACGAGCAGTTCTTC	CASSKSPTGGNEQFF
TRBV4-1	NA	many	TRBJ2-5	TGCGCCAGCAGCCTCCGACCCCAGGCGCCAGAGACCCAGTACTTC	CASSLRPQAPETQYF
TRBV5-5	NA	many	TRBJ2-5	TGTGCCAGCAGCCCGCTCCAAGAGACCCAGTACTTC	CASSPLQETQYF
TRBV13	NA	many	TRBJ2-1	TGTGCCAGCACCTCCGCTAGCGCGGTCGACTTAAAGAATGAGCAGTTCTTC	CASTSASAVDLKNEQFF
TRBV7-8	NA	NA	TRBJ2-7	TGTGCCAGCAGCCAAGGGCATAACGAGCAGTACTTC	CASSQGHNEQYF
TRBV19	NA	many	TRBJ1-2	TGTGCCAGTAGGGGCGAACGTGGCTACACCTTC	CASRGERGYTF
TRBV5-8	TRBD1	many	TRBJ2-2	TGTGCCAGCAGTTCTGGGGACAGGGGCGCCGGGGAGCTGTTTTTT	CASSSGDRGAGELFF
TRBV15	TRBD1	many	TRBJ2-7	TGTGCCACCAGCAGAGGACAGGGGCGGACCTACGAGCAGTACTTC	CATSRGQGRTYEQYF
TRBV15	TRBD2	few	TRBJ2-5	TGTGCCACCAGCAGACCCCCGGCGGGGGGCGAGACCCAGTACTTC	CATSRPPAGGETQYF
TRBV6-2/TRBV6-3	NA	few	TRBJ2-5	TGTGCCAGCAGTCAGTCCCAAGAGACCCAGTACTTC	CASSQSQETQYF